This TCR beta chain was captured by sequencing in a study of cytomegalovirus exposure and HLA in healthy donors. Germline lookup yields CDR1 SGDLS and CDR2 YYNGEE. Trimming pared 0 bases from V and 6 bases from J, leaving 7 bases between. The CDR3 is 14 residues long. PCR employed 60 Vbeta and 13 Jbeta primers. Repertoires were generated with immunoSEQ multiplex PCR, while TCRdb's copy carries only in-frame clones and drops some. The repertoire holds about 120,000 clones, with around three quarters as singletons. Sample: PBMCs. This sequence was found in a man between 25 and 39 years old in good health and CMV-seropositive. The chain has TRBV9 and TRBJ1-6; D remains unclear. This chain's CDR3 is CASSVGGSNSPLHF. The CDR3 DNA reads TGTGCCAGCAGCGTAGGAGGCAGTAATTCACCCCTCCACTTT.